This T cell receptor beta chain emerged from a study of identical twins. MiXCR, applied by TCRdb to the 5' RACE reads, yields one record per CDR3 protein. The table records 350,000 to 450,000 distinct CDR3 sequences, around 18% of them present only once. Regarding this clonotype: Its antigen is unidentified.

Points from the study as a whole: In monozygotic twins, models underestimated the sharing of out-of-frame TCR alpha.

CDR1 is MNHNS and CDR2 is SASEGT in the germline V gene. Trimming took 2 bases from V and 6 from J, leaving 7 bases between them. This CDR3 comprises 13 residues. The sequence came from a man aged 45-65 years in good health. The source material was naive T cells sorted from blood. This chain joins TRBV6-1 and TRBJ1-4; weak D call: TRBD1 (5 bases). The DNA of the CDR3 is TGTGCCAGCAGTGAACCGGGACATGAAAAACTGTTTTTT. Translated: CASSEPGHEKLFF.